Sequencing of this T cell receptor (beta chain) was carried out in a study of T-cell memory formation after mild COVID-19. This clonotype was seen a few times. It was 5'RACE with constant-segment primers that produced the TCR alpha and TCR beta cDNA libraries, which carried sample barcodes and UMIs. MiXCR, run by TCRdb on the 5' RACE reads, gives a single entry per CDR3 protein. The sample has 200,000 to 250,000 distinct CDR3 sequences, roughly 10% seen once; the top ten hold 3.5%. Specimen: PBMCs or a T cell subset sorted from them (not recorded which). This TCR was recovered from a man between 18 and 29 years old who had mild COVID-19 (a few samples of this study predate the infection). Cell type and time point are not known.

This CDR3 is CSAREIGNQPQHF. CDR3 DNA: TGCAGTGCTAGAGAGATCGGCAATCAGCCCCAGCATTTT. The V gene is TRBV20-1, the J gene TRBJ1-5, with unresolved D. The V gene's germline CDR1 is DFQATT and CDR2 SNEGSKA (reference sequence). The CDR3 spans 13 residues. V dropped 0 bases and J dropped 2 bases, with 5 bases sitting between them.